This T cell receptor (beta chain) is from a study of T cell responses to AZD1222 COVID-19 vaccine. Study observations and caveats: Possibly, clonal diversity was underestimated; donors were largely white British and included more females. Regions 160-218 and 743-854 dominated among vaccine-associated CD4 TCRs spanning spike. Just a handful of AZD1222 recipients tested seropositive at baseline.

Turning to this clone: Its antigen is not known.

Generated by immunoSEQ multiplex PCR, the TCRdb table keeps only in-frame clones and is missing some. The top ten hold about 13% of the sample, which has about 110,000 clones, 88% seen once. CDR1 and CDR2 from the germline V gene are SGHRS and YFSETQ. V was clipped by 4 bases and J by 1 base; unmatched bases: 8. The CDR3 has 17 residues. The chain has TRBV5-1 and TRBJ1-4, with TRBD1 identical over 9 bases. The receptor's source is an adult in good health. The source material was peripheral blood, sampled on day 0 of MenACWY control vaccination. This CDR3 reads CASSTTGGGGTNEKLFF. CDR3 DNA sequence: TGCGCCAGCAGCACTACAGGGGGCGGTGGAACTAATGAAAAACTGTTTTTT.